One T cell receptor beta chain is described in this entry. This sample stems from a study of T cell changes during pregnancy in multiple sclerosis. The protocol was immunoSEQ multiplex PCR, while the TCRdb copy is restricted to in-frame clones and leaves out a portion. The sample carries about 71,000 clones, over 75% recorded once. Trimming left V 4 bases short and J 0 bases short, with 17 bases between. The CDR3 has 17 amino acids. Germline CDR1 is MGHRA and CDR2 is YSYEKL. The source is a female donor with multiple sclerosis, enrolled in a pregnancy study. The sample consisted of CD8+ T cells from peripheral blood mononuclear cells, taken before pregnancy. The rearrangement links TRBV4-1 to TRBJ2-3; TRBD2 might be the D (5 bases). The CDR3 DNA sequence: TGCGCCAGCAGCCTCAGCGGAGCGGCTGCGAGCACAGATACGCAGTATTTT. This codes for CASSLSGAAASTDTQYF.